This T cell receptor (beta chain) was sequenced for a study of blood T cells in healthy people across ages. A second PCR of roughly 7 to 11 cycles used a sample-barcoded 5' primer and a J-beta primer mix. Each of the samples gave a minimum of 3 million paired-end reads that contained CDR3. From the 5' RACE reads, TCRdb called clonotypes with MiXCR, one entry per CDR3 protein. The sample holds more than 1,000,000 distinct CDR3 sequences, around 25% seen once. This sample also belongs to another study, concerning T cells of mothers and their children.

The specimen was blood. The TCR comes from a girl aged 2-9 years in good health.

The CDR3 region has the DNA TGTGCCAGCAGCTTAGATCCCGGAGGGGAGCAGTTCTTC. Translation gives CASSLDPGGEQFF. This sequence joins TRBV7-2 and TRBJ2-1, with D possibly matching TRBD2 (6 bases). CDR3 length: 13 residues. The V gene's germline CDR1 is SGHTA and CDR2 FQGNSA. V dropped 1 base and J dropped 10 bases, with 11 bases sitting between them.